The 15 T cell receptor beta chains reported below all come from one sample, sequenced in a study of T cell repertoires in cytomegalovirus infection. In TCRdb, the reads were re-called with MiXCR into one record per CDR3 protein. The sample lists some 350,000 distinct CDR3 sequences; about 35% were seen once. The antigens these receptors bind are not known. The specimen was cultured PBMCs, collected from culture after CMV antigen stimulation. Receptor source: a human donor in good health (CMV status not recorded). Some clones in this sample may be carry-over from other donors' samples.

This clonotype came up a few times. The V and J genes are TRBV20-1 and TRBJ1-1; a possible D gene is TRBD1 (6 bases). Germline values: CDR1 DFQATT, CDR2 SNEGSKA (reference sequence). This CDR3 has 15 residues. V was clipped by 0 bases and J by 4 bases, with 15 bases between them. CDR3 bases: TGCAGTGCTAGAGAGGACAGCCATTCAACCACTGAAGCTTTCTTT. Translating gives CSAREDSHSTTEAFF.

This clonotype was counted many times. V is TRBV7-6 and J is TRBJ2-1, with TRBD2 identical over 12 bases. J gave up 8 bases and V 3 bases, and 5 bases lay outside the gene matches. CDR1 and CDR2 from the germline V gene are SGHVS and FNYEAQ. The length of the CDR3 is 15 residues. The CDR3 DNA is TGTGCCAGCAGCTTGACTAGCGGGAGTAAGCATGAGCAGTTCTTC. Its protein is CASSLTSGSKHEQFF.

V gene TRBV29-1 combines with J gene TRBJ2-7, with 7 bases identical to TRBD1. Trimming at V came to 6 bases and at J to 4 bases, leaving 9 bases not matched to a gene. Germline V gene sequence: CDR1 SQVTM, CDR2 ANQGSEA. The CDR3 runs to 13 residues. CDR3 sequence (DNA): TGCAGCGTGCCCCGGGACAGCCCTTACGAGCAGTACGTC. Its protein product is CSVPRDSPYEQYV.

This chain links TRBV9 with TRBJ2-3, with D possibly matching TRBD2 (5 bases). Germline V gene data show CDR1 as SGDLS and CDR2 as YYNGEE. The CDR3 loop spans 16 amino acids. Trimming pared 4 bases from V and 3 bases from J, leaving 18 bases between. The chain's CDR3 is CASSQRPLRGTDTQYF. The CDR3, as DNA: TGTGCCAGCAGCCAACGACCGCTCCGGGGAACAGATACGCAGTATTTT.

This clonotype was counted only a few times. A read error may produce the germline difference seen at one junction end. The chain joins TRBV7-2 to TRBJ2-7; TRBD2 matches 16 bases. CDR3 size: 18 residues. Looked up from germline, CDR1 is SGHTA and CDR2 is FQGNSA. The CDR3 DNA reads as TGTGCCAGCAACTTAGGGGGGGGACTAGCGGGAGGGAGGAACGAGCAGTACTTC. Amino acids: CASNLGGGLAGGRNEQYF.

The chain links TRBV4-3 to TRBJ2-3, with TRBD2 matching 11 bases. The CDR3 is 19 residues long. V lost 3 bases and J lost 1; bases outside the gene matches: 12. The V gene's germline CDR1 is LGHNA and CDR2 YSLEER. The CDR3, as DNA: TGCGCCAGCAGCCATGACGGGACTAGCGGAAAGAGGGGCACAGATACGCAGTATTTT. As protein: CASSHDGTSGKRGTDTQYF.

The V and J genes are TRBV7-2 and TRBJ2-1; 9 positions match TRBD2. V shed 6 bases and J 0 bases; nucleotides not matched to a gene: 3. The CDR3 runs 15 residues. Germline values: CDR1 SGHTA, CDR2 FQGNSA. CDR3 residues: CASRVSGSSYNEQFF. The CDR3 nucleotides read TGTGCCAGCAGAGTTAGCGGGAGCTCCTACAATGAGCAGTTCTTC.

The rearrangement uses TRBV15 and TRBJ1-1; tentatively, D is TRBD1 (5 bases). V lost 2 bases, J lost 0 bases, and 16 bases lay in between. CDR1 and CDR2 (germline): LNHNV, YYDKDF (reference sequence). There are 17 residues in the CDR3. CDR3 sequence (DNA): TGTGCCACCAGCAGACAATCCGCAGGGTATCTGAACACTGAAGCTTTCTTT. As protein: CATSRQSAGYLNTEAFF.

A few counts support this clonotype. The chain is built from TRBV10-2 and TRBJ2-7; D is possibly TRBD1 or TRBD2 (5 bases each). Trimming took 4 bases from V and 6 from J, leaving 16 bases between them. CDR1 WSHSY and CDR2 SAAADI come from the germline V gene. The CDR3 runs 14 residues. The CDR3 protein is CASSVLGTSGEQYV. The CDR3 DNA follows: TGCGCCAGCAGTGTCTTGGGGACCTCTGGCGAGCAGTACGTC.

The V and J genes are TRBV18 and TRBJ1-3, with D unclear. V dropped 6 bases and J dropped 0 bases, with 15 bases sitting between them. Germline V gene sequence: CDR1 KGHSH, CDR2 LQKENI. CDR3 length: 16 residues. CDR3: CASSEMDFRSGNTIYF. The CDR3 DNA reads as TGTGCCAGCTCCGAGATGGACTTCCGCTCTGGAAACACCATATATTTT.

The rearrangement links TRBV15 to TRBJ1-5, with TRBD1 as a possible D gene (6 bases). This CDR3 comprises 16 residues. Germline V gives CDR1 LNHNV, CDR2 YYDKDF (reference sequence). Trimming cost V 4 bases and J 4 bases, with 17 bases left between them. The CDR3 here is CATSKVRGAGNQPQHF. Here the CDR3 DNA reads TGTGCCACCAGCAAGGTCCGGGGGGCCGGAAATCAGCCCCAGCATTTT. Complete variable domain (other parts from reference TRBV15 and TRBJ1-5): DAMVIQNPRYQVTQFGKPVTLSCSQTLNHNVMYWYQQKSSQAPKLLFHYYDKDFNNEADTPDNFQSRRPNTSFCFLDIRSPGLGDTAMYLCATSKVRGAGNQPQHFGDGTRLSIL.

J is TRBJ2-7 and V is TRBV6-1; 15 bases are shared with TRBD2. This CDR3 region has 14 residues. The ends lost 7 bases at V and 4 bases at J; junction bases unmatched: 2. Germline V lookup: CDR1 MNHNS, CDR2 SASEGT. This CDR3 reads CASTGLAGGYEQYF. In DNA, the CDR3 is TGTGCCAGCACCGGACTAGCGGGAGGGTACGAGCAGTACTTC.

The rearrangement joins TRBV4-1 to TRBJ2-3; 11 bases agree with TRBD2. The CDR3 runs to 16 residues. Per germline, CDR1 MGHRA and CDR2 YSYEKL. The V segment lost 1 base and the J segment 5 bases; nucleotides outside the gene matches: 5. DNA for the CDR3: TGCGCCAGCAGCCAAGTTTTAACTAGCGGGAGAGATACGCAGTATTTT. As protein: CASSQVLTSGRDTQYF.

Only one count was recorded for this clonotype. V usage is TRBV11-2 and J usage is TRBJ1-1; D not certain. CDR3 length: 13 residues. Trimming left V 4 bases short and J 3 bases short, with 9 bases between. Germline V gene data show CDR1 as SGHAT and CDR2 as FQNNGV. DNA for the CDR3: TGTGCCAGCAGCTCTTGGGGATACACTGAAGCTTTCTTT. Its translation is CASSSWGYTEAFF.

This clonotype was observed many times. The chain couples TRBV12-3 or TRBV12-4 to TRBJ2-1; TRBD2 matches 13 bases. V was pared by 5 bases and J by 9 bases, with 16 bases of the junction left unmatched. This CDR3 spans 18 amino acids. The CDR3 nucleotides are TGTGCCAGCAGTCAGAGGAATATACTAGCGGGAGGGGCTGGTGAGCAGTTCTTC. Its protein is CASSQRNILAGGAGEQFF.